This TCR beta chain was sequenced during a study of OX40 agonist ivuxolimab in advanced cancers. General study results and limits: Expanded clones were, on average, more numerous in CD8+ T cells than in CD4+. Both CD4+ and CD8+ T cell populations in blood had undergone clonal expansion by week 6 at 0.1 to 3.0 mg/kg.

As to this clone: The antigen is unknown.

The V gene end was trimmed by 4 bases and the J gene end by 5 bases; junction bases not matched to a gene: 8. CDR1 is MNHEY, CDR2 SMNVEV, per germline (reference sequence). The CDR3 is made up of 16 amino acids. Sampling of blood occurred at baseline, cycle 4 day 1, and cycle 7 day 1. Profiling relied on immunoSEQ multiplex PCR, and the TCRdb table lists in-frame clones only, not all of them. Here the sample spans about 24,000 clones, around 78% being singletons. The material was CD4+ or CD8+ T cells sorted from blood, obtained in a trial of the OX40 agonist ivuxolimab. The receptor was derived from an adult with an advanced solid tumor such as melanoma, head and neck, liver or kidney cancer. The chain carries TRBV27 and TRBJ2-7; 13 bases fit TRBD2. The CDR3: CASSSGTSGAANEQYF. The CDR3 bases are TGTGCCAGCAGTTCAGGGACTAGCGGGGCGGCAAACGAGCAGTACTTC.